This entry features one T cell receptor beta chain sequence. Its specificity is not known. This record comes from a study of graft-versus-host responses after intestinal transplantation. Study details: Tacrolimus and steroids were given for around 3 years to all recipients after anti-thymocyte globulin induction.

Only in-frame clones appear in the TCRdb table, and some are missing; sequencing was by immunoSEQ multiplex PCR. The table includes approximately 99,000 clones, around 92% detected once. V shed 11 bases and J 7 bases; nucleotides not matched to a gene: 11. The germline gives CDR1 MNHNS, CDR2 SASEGT. CDR3 length equals 14 residues. General study results and limits: Early after transplant, HvG declines were associated with peak levels of circulating GvH clones. The authors found GvH clones in recipient marrow, some appearing first in ileum or blood.

Sample: unstimulated CD4+ T cells sorted from spleen or lymph node cells, taken before transplant. The V call is TRBV6-1, the J call TRBJ2-1; 10 nucleotides line up with TRBD2. This clonotype was sampled from a human donor who was the organ donor for an intestinal transplant. Here the CDR3 reads CACRRLAGANEQFF. The CDR3 DNA reads TGTGCCTGTCGAAGACTAGCGGGCGCTAATGAGCAGTTCTTC.